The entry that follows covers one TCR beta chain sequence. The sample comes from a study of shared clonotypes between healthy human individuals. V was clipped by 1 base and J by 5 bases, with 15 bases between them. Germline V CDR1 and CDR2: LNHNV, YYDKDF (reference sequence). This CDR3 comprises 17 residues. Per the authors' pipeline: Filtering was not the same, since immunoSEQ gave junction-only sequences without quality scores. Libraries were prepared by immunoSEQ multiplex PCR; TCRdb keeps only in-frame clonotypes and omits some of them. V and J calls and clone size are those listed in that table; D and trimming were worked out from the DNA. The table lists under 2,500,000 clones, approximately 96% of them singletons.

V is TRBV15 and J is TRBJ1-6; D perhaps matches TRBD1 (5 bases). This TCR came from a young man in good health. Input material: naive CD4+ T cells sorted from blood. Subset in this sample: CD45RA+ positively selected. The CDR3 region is CATSRGDWGSNNSPLHF. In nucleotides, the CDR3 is TGTGCCACCAGCAGAGGGGATTGGGGGTCTAATAATTCACCCCTCCACTTT.